The rows below give T cell receptor beta chains drawn from one sample of a study of Tregs in tolerant kidney transplant recipients. Sequenced by immunoSEQ multiplex PCR; TCRdb stores in-frame clones only, minus some. Here the sample spans around 77,000 clones, nearly 98% being singletons. The sample consisted of CD4+ T cells from blood, taken before the transplant. The receptors originated from a human donor who received a combined kidney and bone marrow transplant. Each CDR3 is given with its conserved first and last residue. The D gene is left open where the match is weak. Some rows have no size entry. The others give once, few or many, or a class for an expanded clone.

>TRBJ2-1|-|-|TRBV5-1
TGCGCCAGCAGCACGGTGAGGAGCGGGGCCGGGGGCGGCAATGAGCAGTTCTTC
CASSTVRSGAGGGNEQFF
>TRBJ1-5|-|-|TRBV9
TGTGCCAGACCTATTTATAGCAATCAGCCCCAGCATTTT
CARPIYSNQPQHF
>TRBJ2-5|-|-|TRBV6-1
TGTGCCAGCAGTGTCTTGTACCAAGAGACCCAGTACTTC
CASSVLYQETQYF
>TRBJ2-5|-|-|TRBV5-1
TGCGCCAGCCGGGCTCCGGGCGGGACTGAGACCCAGTACTTC
CASRAPGGTETQYF
>TRBJ1-6|-|-|TRBV30
TGTGCCTGGAGTGACTCCTATTCACCCCTCCACTTT
CAWSDSYSPLHF
>TRBJ1-1|-|-|TRBV5-5
TGTGCCAGCAGTCCGGTAGTGAACACTGAAGCTTTCTTT
CASSPVVNTEAFF
>TRBJ2-3|-|-|TRBV4-1
TGCGCCAGCAGCAACTCAGGGCGAAACACAGATACGCAGTATTTT
CASSNSGRNTDTQYF
>TRBJ1-5|-|-|TRBV5-1
TGCGCCAGCAGCTTGCAGGGGTATCAGCCCCAGCATTTT
CASSLQGYQPQHF
>TRBJ2-1|-|-|TRBV2
TGTGCCAGCAGTGAACAGGGATTAGTCTACAATGAGCAGTTCTTC
CASSEQGLVYNEQFF
>TRBJ1-3|-|-|TRBV9
TGTGCCAGCAGCGTGCACGGGACAGGAAACACCATATATTTT
CASSVHGTGNTIYF
>TRBJ2-5|once|-|TRBV10-3
TGTGCCACCTGGGGCGGAGCAGAGACCCAGTACTTC
CATWGGAETQYF
>TRBJ1-1|-|TRBD1|TRBV5-5
TGTGCCAGCAGCTTCGACCGGGACAGGAACACTGAAGCTTTCTTT
CASSFDRDRNTEAFF
>TRBJ2-3|-|-|TRBV11-1
TGTGCCAGCAGCAAACGACTAGAAGCCGACACAGATACGCAGTATTTT
CASSKRLEADTDTQYF
>TRBJ2-5|-|TRBD2|TRBV4-2
TGTGCCAGCAGCGCCGGACTAGCGGGGGGCTTCTTCCAAGAGACCCAGTACTTC
CASSAGLAGGFFQETQYF
>TRBJ2-7|-|-|TRBV6-1
TGTGCCTGCCTGGGTGCTAGCGCCTACGAGCAGTACTTC
CACLGASAYEQYF
>TRBJ2-7|-|TRBD2|TRBV30
TGTGCCTGGGGTGGGGGGGAAGGGCAGTACTTC
CAWGGGEGQYF
>TRBJ2-5|-|-|TRBV23-1
TGCGCCAGCAGTCAAAAGAACACCCAAGAGACCCAGTACTTC
CASSQKNTQETQYF
>TRBJ1-1|-|TRBD1|TRBV10-3
TGTGCCACCGCCGGGACAGGGATGGGCACTGAAGCTTTCTTT
CATAGTGMGTEAFF
>TRBJ2-1|-|-|TRBV10-1
TGCGCCAGCAGTCTCTACGAGGGCCCCGGTGAGCAGTTCTTC
CASSLYEGPGEQFF